The present entry profiles one TCR beta chain with its context. Its antigen is as yet unknown. The germline V gene encodes CDR1 DFQATT and CDR2 SNEGSKA (reference sequence). V lost 3 bases, J lost 1 base, and 6 bases stayed unmatched. This CDR3 has 15 amino acids. Described time point: newly diagnosed GD, antithyroid drugs for less than 3 months. RNA from PBMCs was the source of the TCR library. This sample stems from a study of regulatory T cells in long-lasting Graves disease. About the research overall: Graves' patients diagnosed newly had used antithyroid drugs under 3 months. Broader study findings: New patients shared some 970 public clonotypes, fewer than the approximately 3,000 shared by persistent patients. Persistent disease samples used TRBV28, TRBJ1-2 and TRBJ2-5 preferentially.

With iRepertoire HTBI primers and Arm-PCR of CDR3 regions, TCR beta libraries were built. TCRdb redid the calling of the multiplex PCR reads with MiXCR, one entry per CDR3 protein. The sample holds 560,000 or so distinct CDR3 sequences, approximately 16% seen once. In addition, the sample was reused for a study of T cells in Graves' hyperthyroidism and ophthalmopathy.

The gene calls are TRBV20-1 and TRBJ2-1; TRBD2 matches at 7 bases. The specimen was peripheral blood mononuclear cells (PBMCs), collected at new diagnosis, from a patient treated with antithyroid drugs. The source of this sequence is a man aged 18 to 30 with Graves disease. The CDR3 DNA reads as TGCAGTGCTAGCCCTCGGGGACTATCCTACAATGAGCAGTTCTTC. Its protein is CSASPRGLSYNEQFF.